The 18 T cell receptor beta chains presented below share a single source sample, sequenced in a study of T cell changes during pregnancy in multiple sclerosis (dated by TCRdb to between 2018 and 2020). Library generation was performed with the immunoSEQ multiplex PCR assay. TCRdb holds this immuneACCESS table with in-frame rearrangements only. Some clones are missing; in checked studies, unresolved V genes explain under half, and the rest has no known cause. Within this sample are tens of thousands of clones, with around 90% of them counted one time only. The ten largest clones add up to approximately 3% of the sample. The material was CD8+ T cells from peripheral blood mononuclear cells, obtained before pregnancy. The receptors come from a female donor with multiple sclerosis, enrolled in a pregnancy study.

This chain joins TRBV7-2 and TRBJ1-3; TRBD1 matches at 9 bases. The junction had 7 bases not matched to a gene; V was cut back by 4 bases and J by 3 bases. The length of the CDR3 is 16 residues. In germline, CDR1 is SGHTA, CDR2 FQGNSA. The CDR3 DNA reads TGTGCCAGCAGCTCCCAGGACAGGGGCCATGGAAACACCATATATTTT. Its translation is CASSSQDRGHGNTIYF.

The genes are TRBV29-1 and TRBJ2-3; 13 nucleotides agree with TRBD2. CDR1 is SQVTM and CDR2 is ANQGSEA in the germline V gene. This CDR3 is built from 16 residues. V lost 5 bases to trimming and J lost 5 bases; unmatched junction nucleotides: 10. The DNA of the CDR3 is TGCAGCGTTAGATACGAGACTAGCGGGGGGAGAGATACGCAGTATTTT. This codes for CSVRYETSGGRDTQYF.

This clone was seen only once. In DNA, the CDR3 is TGTGCCAGCAGCAATATCCAGGGTGGAAAACTGTTTTTT. Encoded protein: CASSNIQGGKLFF. The chain employs TRBV21-1 and TRBJ1-4; the table gives TRBD1 as D, unverified against the DNA. TRBV21-1 is a pseudogene locus. This CDR3 contains 13 residues.

The chain recombines TRBV30 with TRBJ1-5, with D possibly matching TRBD1 (5 bases). This CDR3 is 13 amino acids long. CDR1 is GTSNPN, CDR2 SVGIG, per germline (reference sequence). V lost 4 bases and J 2 bases, leaving 9 bases between the germline ends. The CDR3 sequence: CAWNEGGNQPQHF. In nucleotides, the CDR3 is TGTGCCTGGAATGAAGGGGGCAATCAGCCCCAGCATTTT.

The chain joins TRBV7-8 to TRBJ1-4; D is unclear. There are 14 residues in the CDR3. Trimming took off 4 bases at V and 5 bases at J, with 11 bases between the two ends. CDR1 is SGHVS, CDR2 FQNEAQ, per germline. DNA for the CDR3: TGTGCCAGCAGCTCCGGGGAAGTAAATGAAAAACTGTTTTTT. This gives the protein CASSSGEVNEKLFF.

The chain couples TRBV10-1 to TRBJ2-7; D may be TRBD2 (5 bases). Germline CDR1 reads WNHNN; CDR2 reads SYGVQD (reference sequence). V dropped 5 bases and J dropped 0 bases, with 17 bases sitting between them. CDR3 length: 16 residues. CDR3 residues: CASSTWSGKSSYEQYF. CDR3 nucleotides: TGCGCCAGCAGTACCTGGTCCGGGAAGAGCTCCTACGAGCAGTACTTC.

This clone was picked up one time. This chain links TRBV5-6 with TRBJ2-2; TRBD1 matches 8 bases. The ends lost 4 bases at V and 1 base at J; junction bases unmatched: 12. There are 18 residues in the CDR3. The germline CDR1 and CDR2 sequences are SGHDT and YYEEEE. The CDR3 coding sequence is TGTGCCAGCAGCCCTTCTCACCCGACAGGGGTGAACACCGGGGAGCTGTTTTTT. Translated, it gives CASSPSHPTGVNTGELFF. The full variable domain, in which reference TRBV5-6 and TRBJ2-2 provide the parts outside the CDR3, is DAGVTQSPTHLIKTRGQQVTLRCSPKSGHDTVSWYQQALGQGPQFIFQYYEEEERQRGNFPDRFSGHQFPNYSSELNVNALLLGDSALYLCASSPSHPTGVNTGELFFGEGSRLTVL.

The V call is TRBV6-1, the J call TRBJ1-5; D is unresolved. CDR1 is MNHNS, CDR2 SASEGT, per germline. The CDR3 length is 14 residues. V dropped 4 bases and J dropped 3 bases, with 10 bases sitting between them. This CDR3 is CASSVSGFNQPQHF. CDR3 nucleotide sequence: TGTGCCAGCAGTGTGTCAGGATTCAATCAGCCCCAGCATTTT.

This clone has more than one count but fewer than ten. This chain links TRBV27 with TRBJ2-1; 10 bases match TRBD1. The CDR3 contains 12 residues. Trimming took 6 bases from V and 10 from J; bases not matched to a gene: 3. The germline gives CDR1 MNHEY, CDR2 SMNVEV (reference sequence). CDR3 protein: CASRTGGGEQFF. CDR3 DNA sequence: TGTGCCAGCAGGACAGGGGGCGGGGAGCAGTTCTTC.

The rearrangement joins TRBV9 to TRBJ2-5; 8 nucleotides agree with TRBD2. V lost 0 bases and J lost 7; bases outside the gene matches: 5. CDR3 size: 14 residues. CDR1 and CDR2 from the germline V gene are SGDLS and YYNGEE. The CDR3 is CASSVAEAGGTQYF. In DNA form, the CDR3 reads TGTGCCAGCAGCGTAGCTGAGGCGGGAGGGACCCAGTACTTC. The full variable domain, completed using reference TRBV9 and TRBJ2-5, is DSGVTQTPKHLITATGQRVTLRCSPRSGDLSVYWYQQSLDQGLQFLIQYYNGEERAKGNILERFSAQQFPDLHSELNLSSLELGDSALYFCASSVAEAGGTQYFGPGTRLLVL.

This CDR3 reads CASSLLGDEQYF. For the CDR3, the DNA is TGTGCCAGCAGCTTGTTAGGGGACGAGCAGTACTTC. The gene calls are TRBV5-6 and TRBJ2-7; weak D call: TRBD1 (5 bases). This CDR3 has 12 amino acids. Looked up from germline, CDR1 is SGHDT and CDR2 is YYEEEE. V shed 1 base and J shed 5 bases, with 7 bases lying between them.

This chain's CDR3 is CASSSIPAGANYGYTF. DNA of the CDR3: TGTGCCAGCAGCTCCATCCCGGCAGGGGCTAACTATGGCTACACCTTC. V and J are TRBV7-6 and TRBJ1-2, with D perhaps matching TRBD1 (6 bases). The germline V and J ends were trimmed by 4 bases and 0 bases, with 15 bases remaining between them. Germline V gene data show CDR1 as SGHVS and CDR2 as FNYEAQ. There are 16 residues in the CDR3.

The rearrangement joins TRBV9 to TRBJ1-4; D is perhaps TRBD1 (6 bases). Trimming took off 4 bases at V and 6 bases at J, with 13 bases between the two ends. Germline-derived CDR1 and CDR2 are SGDLS and YYNGEE. This CDR3 is built from 14 residues. The CDR3: CASSLIGGDEKLFF. The CDR3 DNA is TGTGCCAGCAGCCTTATAGGGGGGGATGAAAAACTGTTTTTT.

This clone was counted a few times. The chain uses TRBV11-2 and TRBJ1-5; D is ambiguous. Germline values: CDR1 SGHAT, CDR2 FQNNGV. There are 13 residues in the CDR3. V was trimmed by 0 bases and J by 2 bases, leaving 2 bases between them. The CDR3 DNA follows: TGTGCCAGCAGCTTAGACGGCAATCAGCCCCAGCATTTT. It translates to CASSLDGNQPQHF.

The V gene is TRBV19, the J gene TRBJ1-4, with TRBD1 matching over 7 bases. Trimming took 5 bases from V and 6 from J; bases not matched to a gene: 9. Looked up from germline, CDR1 is LNHDA and CDR2 is SQIVND (reference sequence). The CDR3 loop spans 15 amino acids. The CDR3 region is CASSSLTGMDEKLFF. The CDR3 DNA is TGTGCCAGTAGTTCGTTGACAGGGATGGATGAAAAACTGTTTTTT.

The J gene is TRBJ1-5, the V gene TRBV2, with D hard to call. V was trimmed by 3 bases and J by 5 bases, leaving 11 bases between them. The CDR3 covers 14 residues. The germline gives CDR1 SNHLY, CDR2 FYNNEI. CDR3: CASSERVSDQPQHF. The CDR3 DNA reads as TGTGCCAGCAGTGAGAGGGTTTCCGATCAGCCCCAGCATTTT.

V usage is TRBV6-5 and J usage is TRBJ1-4; D ambiguous. The CDR3 is made up of 16 amino acids. Per the germline V gene, CDR1 is MNHEY and CDR2 is SVGAGI. The V and J ends lost 0 bases and 7 bases respectively, with 15 bases between them. The CDR3, as DNA: TGTGCCAGCAGTTACTCTTCTGGCAGTCCGTCTGAAAAACTGTTTTTT. Translated, it gives CASSYSSGSPSEKLFF.

The genes are TRBV7-9 and TRBJ1-1; D is ambiguous. CDR3 length: 10 residues. The V gene lost 2 bases and the J gene lost 12 bases, with 7 bases spanning the gap. From germline, CDR1 is SEHNR and CDR2 FQNEAQ (reference sequence). CDR3 region: CASSLQVPFF. In DNA, the CDR3 is TGTGCCAGCAGCTTACAGGTTCCTTTCTTT.